This T cell receptor (beta chain) was sequenced during a study of blood T cell repertoires in COVID-19 (dated by TCRdb to 2018 to 2020). Turning to the overall study: Collaborator samples came from the United States, Italy and Spain and covered acute and convalescent phases of COVID-19. The material from the prospective study consisted of cDNA or gDNA derived from T cells, B-cell-depleted T cells, or PBMCs. Subjects who had been exposed to COVID-19, were actively infected with it, or had recovered from it provided the deeply sampled blood TCRbeta repertoires that made up the dataset. The repertoires were released in a freely available public database meant as a resource for research on the immune response to SARS-CoV-2. The samples were drawn from two sources: the first 160 participants of the ongoing ImmuneRACE study, and 1,200 or so subjects contributed by 6 global collaborators. A de-identified subject ID, COVID-19 status, age in years and sex were almost always included in the sample metadata. Where available, HLA class I and class II types were taken from metadata supplied by the sample provider and were not determined by assay-based typing.

What the authors observed across the whole study: Clinical and demographic metadata were provided uncurated, with the amount varying by source and participant.

The immunoSEQ Assay, a bias-controlled multiplex PCR, was used to amplify TCRbeta CDR3 regions from genomic DNA. Regarding the original processing steps: Within the assay, amplification of reference gene primers was used to estimate how many nucleated cells each sample contained. To quantify the absolute abundance of each unique TCRbeta CDR3 rearrangement, sequence reads were collapsed and filtered. For each sample, productive Simpson clonality was calculated by taking the square root of Simpson's diversity index across productive rearrangements. TCRdb re-hosts the immuneACCESS table, in-frame sequences only. Its copies lack some clones; in the studies checked, an unresolved V gene accounts for under half of them, and the cause for the rest is not known. That table furnishes V, J and clone size, whereas the DNA furnished D and trimming. The sample has 60,000 or so clones on record, around 84% of them singletons. The ten largest clones capture approximately 12% of the sample.

In regard to this clone: The antigen it recognizes is unknown. Within one base of it there is no much larger clone, and no base qualities were kept.

CDR1 and CDR2, looked up from the germline V gene, are SGHRS and YFSETQ. V and J are trimmed by 3 bases and 7 bases, and the gene matches miss 8 bases of the junction. The CDR3 spans 15 residues, from the cysteine through the phenylalanine. Of the read, only the CDR3 DNA is kept; its 45 bases are in frame from base 1. The collaborating institutions used their own protocols to collect whole blood in K2EDTA tubes. For TCRbeta analysis, collaborator samples were shipped as frozen whole blood, as isolated PBMCs, or as DNA extracted from either sample type. Rearrangement joined TRBV5-1 to TRBJ1-4, with 8 bases aligning to TRBD1. Material: peripheral blood. The source of this sequence is a woman aged 80 or older with acute or convalescent COVID-19. CDR3 reads: CASSSTGGESEKLFF. The sequenced DNA is TGCGCCAGCAGCTCAACAGGGGGTGAGAGTGAAAAACTGTTTTTT. Supplemented by the reference TRBV5-1 and TRBJ1-4 proteins around the CDR3, the complete variable domain is KAGVTQTPRYLIKTRGQQVTLSCSPISGHRSVSWYQQTPGQGLQFLFEYFSETQRNKGNFPGRFSGRQFSNSRSEMNVSTLELGDSALYLCASSSTGGESEKLFFGSGTQLSVL.